The T cell receptor beta chain described here comes from a study of control samples from healthy donors and cancer patients. The CDR3 contains 15 residues. Trimming took 1 base from V and 9 from J; bases not matched to a gene: 8. Germline V CDR1 and CDR2: MNHEY, SVGAGI. The data were produced by immunoSEQ multiplex PCR, yet TCRdb's version contains in-frame clones alone and is incomplete. The sample includes more than 95,000 clones, around 89% of them seen just once. The J gene is TRBJ2-1, the V gene TRBV6-5, with 8 bases identical to TRBD1. This TCR was sampled from a man between 60 and 75 years old with lung cancer. Sequencing used PBMCs. The CDR3 reads CASSYFLDRGGEQFF. The CDR3 DNA follows: TGTGCCAGCAGTTACTTCCTCGACAGGGGAGGTGAGCAGTTCTTC.